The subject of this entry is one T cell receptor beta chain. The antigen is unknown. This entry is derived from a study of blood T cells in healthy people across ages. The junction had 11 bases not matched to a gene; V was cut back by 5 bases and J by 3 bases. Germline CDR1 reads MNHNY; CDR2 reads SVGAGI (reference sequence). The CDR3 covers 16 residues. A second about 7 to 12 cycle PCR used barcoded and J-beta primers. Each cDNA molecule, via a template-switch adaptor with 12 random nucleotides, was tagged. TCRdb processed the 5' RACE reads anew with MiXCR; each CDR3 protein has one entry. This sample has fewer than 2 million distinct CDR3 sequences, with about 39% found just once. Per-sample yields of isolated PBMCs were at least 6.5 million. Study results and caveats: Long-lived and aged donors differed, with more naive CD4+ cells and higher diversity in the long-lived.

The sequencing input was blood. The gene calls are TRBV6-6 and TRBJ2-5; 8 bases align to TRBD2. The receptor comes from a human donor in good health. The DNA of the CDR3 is TGTGCCAGCAGTCCCGGGGTAGCGGGATTAGAAGAGACCCAGTACTTC. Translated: CASSPGVAGLEETQYF.